This TCR beta chain appears in the sequencing data of a study of shared T cell receptors in the human thymus. Per the germline V gene, CDR1 is SGHDN and CDR2 is FVKESK. Unmatched junction bases numbered 9, after V lost 4 bases and J lost 5 bases. This CDR3 is 16 amino acids long. The table came from immunoSEQ multiplex PCR; TCRdb's copy has only in-frame clones and leaves some out. The table records 640,000 or so clones, about 89% of them present only once. These same records also appear under a second study, on human thymus T cells. From that report: In corrective heart surgery, resections were taken, and these provided the thymus tissue.

The V gene is TRBV14, the J gene TRBJ2-2, with 8 bases matching TRBD1. Sequencing was performed on thymocytes. The receptor's source is a boy in the first two years of life with a congenital heart defect. CDR3 in DNA: TGTGCCAGCAGCCCGTCCGCCAGGGGGCGAACCGGGGAGCTGTTTTTT. Protein product: CASSPSARGRTGELFF.